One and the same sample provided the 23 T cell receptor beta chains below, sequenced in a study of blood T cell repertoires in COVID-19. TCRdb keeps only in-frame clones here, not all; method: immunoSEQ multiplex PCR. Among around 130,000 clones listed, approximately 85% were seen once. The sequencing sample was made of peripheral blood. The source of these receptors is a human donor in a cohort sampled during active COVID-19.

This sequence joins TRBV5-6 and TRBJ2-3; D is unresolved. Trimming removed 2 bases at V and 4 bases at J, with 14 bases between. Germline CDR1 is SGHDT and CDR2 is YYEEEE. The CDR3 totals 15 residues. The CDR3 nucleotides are TGTGCCAGCAGCTTCATCCGTCTGCCGGCAGATACGCAGTATTTT. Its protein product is CASSFIRLPADTQYF.

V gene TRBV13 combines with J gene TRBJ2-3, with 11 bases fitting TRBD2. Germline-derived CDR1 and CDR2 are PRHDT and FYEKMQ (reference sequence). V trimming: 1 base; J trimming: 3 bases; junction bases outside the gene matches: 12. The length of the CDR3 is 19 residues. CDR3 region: CASSLVGTSGRLGTDTQYF. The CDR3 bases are TGTGCCAGCAGCTTAGTTGGGACTAGCGGTCGCCTTGGGACAGATACGCAGTATTTT.

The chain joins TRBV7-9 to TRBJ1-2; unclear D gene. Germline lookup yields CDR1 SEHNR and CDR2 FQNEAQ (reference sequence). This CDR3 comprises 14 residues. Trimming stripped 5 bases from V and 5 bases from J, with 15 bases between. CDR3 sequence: CASSLWASVYGYTF. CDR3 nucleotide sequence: TGTGCCAGCAGCCTTTGGGCGAGTGTTTATGGCTACACCTTC. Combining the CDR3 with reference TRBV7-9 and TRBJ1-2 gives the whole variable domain DTGVSQNPRHKITKRGQNVTFRCDPISEHNRLYWYRQTLGQGPEFLTYFQNEAQLEKSRLLSDRFSAERPKGSFSTLEIQRTEQGDSAMYLCASSLWASVYGYTFGSGTRLTVV.

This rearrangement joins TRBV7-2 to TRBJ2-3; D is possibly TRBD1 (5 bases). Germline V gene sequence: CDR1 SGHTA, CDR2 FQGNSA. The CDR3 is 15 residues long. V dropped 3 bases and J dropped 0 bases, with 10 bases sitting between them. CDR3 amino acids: CASSFDRPSTDTQYF. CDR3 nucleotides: TGTGCCAGCAGCTTTGACAGACCTAGCACAGATACGCAGTATTTT.

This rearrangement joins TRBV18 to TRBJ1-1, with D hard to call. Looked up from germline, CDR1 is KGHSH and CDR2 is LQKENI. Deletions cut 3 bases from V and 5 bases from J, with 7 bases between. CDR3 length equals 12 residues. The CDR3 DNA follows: TGTGCCAGCTCACCCGACAATACTGAAGCTTTCTTT. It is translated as CASSPDNTEAFF.

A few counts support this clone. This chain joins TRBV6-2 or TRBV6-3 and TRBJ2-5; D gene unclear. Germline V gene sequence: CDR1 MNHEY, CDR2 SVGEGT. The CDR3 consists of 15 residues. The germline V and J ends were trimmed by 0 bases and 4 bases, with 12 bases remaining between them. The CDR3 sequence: CASSYSTSVRETQYF. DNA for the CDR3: TGTGCCAGCAGTTACTCGACGAGCGTCCGAGAGACCCAGTACTTC.

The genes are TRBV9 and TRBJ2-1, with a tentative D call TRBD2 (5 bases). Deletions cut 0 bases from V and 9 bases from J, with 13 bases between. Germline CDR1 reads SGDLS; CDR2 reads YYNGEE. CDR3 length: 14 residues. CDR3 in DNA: TGTGCCAGCAGCGTAGCGGCAGCCGAGGGTGAGCAGTTCTTC. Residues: CASSVAAAEGEQFF.

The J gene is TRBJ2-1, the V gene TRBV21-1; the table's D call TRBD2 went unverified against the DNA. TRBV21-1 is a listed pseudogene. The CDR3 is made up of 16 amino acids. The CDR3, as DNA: TGTGCCAGCAGCTCCTCGGGTAGCCCGGCGATGAGTGAGCAGTTCTTC. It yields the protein CASSSSGSPAMSEQFF.

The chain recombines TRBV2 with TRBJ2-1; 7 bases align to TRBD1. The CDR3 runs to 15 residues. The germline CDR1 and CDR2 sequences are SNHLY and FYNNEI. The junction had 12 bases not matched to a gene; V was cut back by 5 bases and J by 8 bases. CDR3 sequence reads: CASSRLRTGDYEQFF. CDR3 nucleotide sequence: TGTGCCAGCAGTCGCCTTCGGACAGGTGACTATGAGCAGTTCTTC.

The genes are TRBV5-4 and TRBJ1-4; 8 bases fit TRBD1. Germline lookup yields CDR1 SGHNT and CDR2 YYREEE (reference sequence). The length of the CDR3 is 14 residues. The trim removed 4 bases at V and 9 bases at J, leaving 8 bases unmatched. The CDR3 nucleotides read TGTGCCAGCAGCACAGACAGGGGTGATCAAAAACTGTTTTTT. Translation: CASSTDRGDQKLFF.

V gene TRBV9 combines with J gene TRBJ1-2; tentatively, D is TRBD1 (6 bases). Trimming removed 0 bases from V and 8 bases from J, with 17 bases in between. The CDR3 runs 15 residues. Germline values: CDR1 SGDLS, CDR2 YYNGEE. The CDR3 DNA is TGTGCCAGCAGCGTAGATCTCAGGGGCTCGGACGGCTACACCTTC. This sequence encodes CASSVDLRGSDGYTF.

The CDR3, as DNA: TGTGCCAGCAGCCTACTGGCGGGAGTTCAAGATACGCAGTATTTT. It encodes CASSLLAGVQDTQYF. The rearrangement uses TRBV7-2 and TRBJ2-3; the match to TRBD2 covers 7 bases. This CDR3 comprises 15 residues. Germline CDR1 SGHTA, CDR2 FQGNSA. The V and J ends lost 5 bases and 5 bases, in that order; junction bases with no gene match: 10.

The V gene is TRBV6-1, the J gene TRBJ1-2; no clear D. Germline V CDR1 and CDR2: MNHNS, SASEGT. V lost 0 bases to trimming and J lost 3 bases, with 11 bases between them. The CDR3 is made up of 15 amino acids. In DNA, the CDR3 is TGTGCCAGCAGTGAAGCTGCGGCGATCTACTATGGCTACACCTTC. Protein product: CASSEAAAIYYGYTF.

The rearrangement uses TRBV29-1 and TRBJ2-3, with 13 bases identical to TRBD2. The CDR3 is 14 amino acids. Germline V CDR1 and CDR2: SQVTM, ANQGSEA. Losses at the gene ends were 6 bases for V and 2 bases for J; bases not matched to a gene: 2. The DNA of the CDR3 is TGCAGCGTGGGGACTAGCGGGACCACAGATACGCAGTATTTT. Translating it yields CSVGTSGTTDTQYF.

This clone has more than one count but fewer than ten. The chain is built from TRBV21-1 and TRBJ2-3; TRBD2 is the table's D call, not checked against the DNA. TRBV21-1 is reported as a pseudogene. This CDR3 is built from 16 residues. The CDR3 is CASSKGRDGSTDTQYF. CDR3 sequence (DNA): TGTGCCAGCAGCAAAGGGCGGGACGGTAGCACAGATACGCAGTATTTT.

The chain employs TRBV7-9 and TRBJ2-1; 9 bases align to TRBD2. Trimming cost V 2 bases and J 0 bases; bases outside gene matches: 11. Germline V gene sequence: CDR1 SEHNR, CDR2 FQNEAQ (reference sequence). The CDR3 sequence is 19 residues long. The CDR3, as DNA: TGTGCCAGCAGCTTATCGCGTCTAGCGGGATCCGACTCCTACAATGAGCAGTTCTTC. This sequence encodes CASSLSRLAGSDSYNEQFF.

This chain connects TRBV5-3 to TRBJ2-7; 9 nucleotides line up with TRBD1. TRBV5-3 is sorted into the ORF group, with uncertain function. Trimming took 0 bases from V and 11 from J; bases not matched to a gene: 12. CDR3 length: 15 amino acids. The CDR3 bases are TGTGCCAGAAGCTTGGTGGGACAGGGTCCGACAAGGGAGTACGTC. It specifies CARSLVGQGPTREYV.

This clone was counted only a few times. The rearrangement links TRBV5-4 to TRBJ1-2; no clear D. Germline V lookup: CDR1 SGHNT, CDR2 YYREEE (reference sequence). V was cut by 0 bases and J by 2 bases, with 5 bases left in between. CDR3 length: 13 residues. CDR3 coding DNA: TGTGCCAGCAGCTTGGAACGGAACTATGGCTACACCTTC. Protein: CASSLERNYGYTF.

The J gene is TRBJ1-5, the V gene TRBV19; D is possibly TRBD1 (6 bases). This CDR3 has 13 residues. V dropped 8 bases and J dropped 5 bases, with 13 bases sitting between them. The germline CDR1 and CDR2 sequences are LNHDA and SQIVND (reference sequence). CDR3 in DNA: TGTGCCAGTGGTTTCAGGGGCCATCAGCCCCAGCATTTT. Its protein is CASGFRGHQPQHF. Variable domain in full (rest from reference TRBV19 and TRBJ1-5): DGGITQSPKYLFRKEGQNVTLSCEQNLNHDAMYWYRQDPGQGLRLIYYSQIVNDFQKGDIAEGYSVSREKKESFPLTVTSAQKNPTAFYLCASGFRGHQPQHFGDGTRLSIL.

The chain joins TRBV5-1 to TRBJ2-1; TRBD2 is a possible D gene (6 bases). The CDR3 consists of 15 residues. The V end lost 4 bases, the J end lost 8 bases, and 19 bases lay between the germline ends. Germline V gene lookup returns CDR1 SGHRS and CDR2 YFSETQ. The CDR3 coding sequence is TGCGCCAGCAGCCCCGACGGGGGTGTGGGGTATGAGCAGTTCTTC. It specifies CASSPDGGVGYEQFF.

The CDR3 coding sequence is TGTGCCAGCACCCTGGACAGGGGAGCTTTCTTT. As protein: CASTLDRGAFF. J is TRBJ1-1 and V is TRBV6-6, with 9 bases that match TRBD1. Germline trimming cut 7 bases from V and 10 bases from J; bases unmatched to any gene: 4. CDR3 size: 11 residues. In germline, CDR1 is MNHNY, CDR2 SVGAGI (reference sequence).

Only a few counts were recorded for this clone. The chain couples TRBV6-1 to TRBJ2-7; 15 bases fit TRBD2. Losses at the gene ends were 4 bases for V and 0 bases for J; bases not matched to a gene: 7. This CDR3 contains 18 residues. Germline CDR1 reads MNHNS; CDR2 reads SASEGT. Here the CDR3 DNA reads TGTGCCAGCAGTGCCGGACTAGCGGGAGGGCGAAGCTCCTACGAGCAGTACGTC. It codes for CASSAGLAGGRSSYEQYV.

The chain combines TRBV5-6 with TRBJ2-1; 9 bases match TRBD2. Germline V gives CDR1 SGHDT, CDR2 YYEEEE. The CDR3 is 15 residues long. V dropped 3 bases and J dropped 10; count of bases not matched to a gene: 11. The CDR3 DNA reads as TGTGCCAGCAGCTGGGGATTAGCGGGAGTTAGAGAGCAGTTCTTC. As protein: CASSWGLAGVREQFF.